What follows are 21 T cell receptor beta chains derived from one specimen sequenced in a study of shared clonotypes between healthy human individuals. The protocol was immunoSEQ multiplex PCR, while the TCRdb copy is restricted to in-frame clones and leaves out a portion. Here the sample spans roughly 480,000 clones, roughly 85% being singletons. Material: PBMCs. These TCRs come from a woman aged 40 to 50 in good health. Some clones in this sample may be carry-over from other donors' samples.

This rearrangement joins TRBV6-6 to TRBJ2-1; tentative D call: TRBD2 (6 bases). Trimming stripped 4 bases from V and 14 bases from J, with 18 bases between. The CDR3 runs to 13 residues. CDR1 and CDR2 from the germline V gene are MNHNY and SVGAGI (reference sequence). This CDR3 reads CASSFQPLGEEFF. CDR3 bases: TGTGCCAGCAGTTTCCAGCCTTTAGGGGAGGAGTTCTTC.

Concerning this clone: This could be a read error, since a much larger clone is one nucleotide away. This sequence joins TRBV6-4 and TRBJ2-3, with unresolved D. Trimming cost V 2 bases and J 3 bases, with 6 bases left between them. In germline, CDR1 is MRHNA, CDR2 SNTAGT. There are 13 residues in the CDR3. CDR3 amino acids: CASSDAETDTQYF. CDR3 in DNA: TGTGCCAGCAGTGACGCAGAGACAGATACGCAGTATTTT.

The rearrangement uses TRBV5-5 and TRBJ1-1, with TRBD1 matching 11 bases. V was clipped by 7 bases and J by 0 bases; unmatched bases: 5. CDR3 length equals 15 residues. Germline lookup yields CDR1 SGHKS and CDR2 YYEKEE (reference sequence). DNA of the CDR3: TGTGCCAGCTCGGACAGGGGGCAACTGAACACTGAAGCTTTCTTT. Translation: CASSDRGQLNTEAFF.

The CDR3 protein is CASSLRGRDTGELFF. The CDR3 DNA reads as TGCGCCAGCAGCTTGAGGGGCAGGGACACCGGGGAGCTGTTTTTT. This chain uses TRBV5-1 with TRBJ2-2; possible D gene TRBD1, 5 bases. This CDR3 has 15 amino acids. The V gene's germline CDR1 is SGHRS and CDR2 YFSETQ. V was pared by 1 base and J by 3 bases, with 10 bases between.

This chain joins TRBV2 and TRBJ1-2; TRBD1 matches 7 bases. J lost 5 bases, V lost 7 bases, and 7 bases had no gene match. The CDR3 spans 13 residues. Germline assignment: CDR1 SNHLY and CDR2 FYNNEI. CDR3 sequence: CASTPGGGYGYTF. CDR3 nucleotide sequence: TGTGCCAGCACCCCAGGGGGAGGTTATGGCTACACCTTC.

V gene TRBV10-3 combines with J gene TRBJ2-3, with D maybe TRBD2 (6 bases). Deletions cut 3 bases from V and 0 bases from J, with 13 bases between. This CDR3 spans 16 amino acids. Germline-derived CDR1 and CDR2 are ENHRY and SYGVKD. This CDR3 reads CAISEPSGLSTDTQYF. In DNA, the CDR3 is TGTGCCATCAGTGAACCGAGCGGGCTCAGCACAGATACGCAGTATTTT.

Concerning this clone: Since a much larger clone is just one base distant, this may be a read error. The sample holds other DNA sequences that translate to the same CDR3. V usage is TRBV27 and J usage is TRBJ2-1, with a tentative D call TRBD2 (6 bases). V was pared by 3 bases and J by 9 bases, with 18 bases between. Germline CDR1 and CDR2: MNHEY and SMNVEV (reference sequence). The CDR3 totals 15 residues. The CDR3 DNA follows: TGTGCCAGCAGTTTTCTATCGGAGGGTAGTGGTGAGCAGTTCTTC. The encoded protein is CASSFLSEGSGEQFF.

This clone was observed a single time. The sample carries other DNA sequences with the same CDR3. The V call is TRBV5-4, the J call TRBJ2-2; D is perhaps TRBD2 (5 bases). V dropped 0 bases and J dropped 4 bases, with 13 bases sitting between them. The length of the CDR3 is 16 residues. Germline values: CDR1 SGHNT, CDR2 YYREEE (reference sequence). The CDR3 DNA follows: TGTGCCAGCAGCTTGGCCGGGGTAAGGTCCACCGGGGAGCTGTTTTTT. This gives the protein CASSLAGVRSTGELFF.

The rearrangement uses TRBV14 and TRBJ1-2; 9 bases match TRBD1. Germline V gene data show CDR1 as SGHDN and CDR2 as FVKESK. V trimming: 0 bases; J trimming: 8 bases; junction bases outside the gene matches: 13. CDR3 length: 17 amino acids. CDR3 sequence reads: CASSQDRGQGGSQGYTF. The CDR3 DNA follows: TGTGCCAGCAGCCAAGATAGGGGACAGGGAGGGTCCCAAGGCTACACCTTC.

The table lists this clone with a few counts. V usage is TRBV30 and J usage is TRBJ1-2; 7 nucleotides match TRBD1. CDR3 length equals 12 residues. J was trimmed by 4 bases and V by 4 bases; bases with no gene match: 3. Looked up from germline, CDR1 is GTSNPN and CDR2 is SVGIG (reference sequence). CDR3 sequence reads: CAWTGGAYGYTF. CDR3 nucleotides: TGTGCCTGGACAGGGGGTGCCTATGGCTACACCTTC.

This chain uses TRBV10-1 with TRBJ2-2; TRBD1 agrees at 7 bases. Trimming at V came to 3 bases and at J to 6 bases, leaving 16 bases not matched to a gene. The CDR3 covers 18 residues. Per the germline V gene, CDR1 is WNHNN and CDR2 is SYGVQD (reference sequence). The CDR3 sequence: CASSDSRPDRAPAGELFF. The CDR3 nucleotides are TGCGCCAGCAGTGATTCCAGACCCGACAGGGCCCCCGCCGGGGAGCTGTTTTTT.

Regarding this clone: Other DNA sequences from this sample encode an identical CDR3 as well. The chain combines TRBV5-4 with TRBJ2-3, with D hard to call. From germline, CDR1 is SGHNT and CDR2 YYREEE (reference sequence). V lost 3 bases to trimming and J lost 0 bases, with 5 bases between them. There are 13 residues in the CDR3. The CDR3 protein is CASSSPSTDTQYF. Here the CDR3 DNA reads TGTGCCAGCAGCTCCCCAAGCACAGATACGCAGTATTTT. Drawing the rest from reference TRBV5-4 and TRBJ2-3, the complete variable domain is ETGVTQSPTHLIKTRGQQVTLRCSSQSGHNTVSWYQQALGQGPQFIFQYYREEENGRGNFPPRFSGLQFPNYSSELNVNALELDDSALYLCASSSPSTDTQYFGPGTRLTVL.

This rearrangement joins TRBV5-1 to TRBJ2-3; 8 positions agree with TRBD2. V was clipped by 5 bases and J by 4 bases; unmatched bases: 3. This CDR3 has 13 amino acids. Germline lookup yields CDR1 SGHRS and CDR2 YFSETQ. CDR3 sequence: CASREAGADTQYF. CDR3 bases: TGCGCCAGCAGAGAAGCGGGAGCAGATACGCAGTATTTT.

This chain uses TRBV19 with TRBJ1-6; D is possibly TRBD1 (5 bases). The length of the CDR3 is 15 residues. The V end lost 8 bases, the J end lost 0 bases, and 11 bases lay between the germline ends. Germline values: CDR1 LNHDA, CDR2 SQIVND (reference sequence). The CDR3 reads CASHQGSSYNSPLHF. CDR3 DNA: TGTGCCAGTCACCAGGGAAGCTCCTATAATTCACCCCTCCACTTT.

The CDR3 bases are TGTGCCAGCAGCAAGGACAGGGGACCCACTGAAGCTTTCTTT. Its translation is CASSKDRGPTEAFF. The rearrangement uses TRBV7-8 and TRBJ1-1; TRBD1 aligns across 9 bases. The CDR3 spans 14 residues. With 5 bases clipped from V and 4 bases from J, the junction kept 5 bases outside the gene matches. Germline V gene data show CDR1 as SGHVS and CDR2 as FQNEAQ.

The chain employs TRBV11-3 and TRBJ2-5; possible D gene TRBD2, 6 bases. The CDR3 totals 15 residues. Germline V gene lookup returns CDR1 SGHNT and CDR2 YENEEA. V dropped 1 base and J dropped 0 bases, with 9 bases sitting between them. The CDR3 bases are TGTGCCAGCAGCTTAGGGCCGGGGGACCAAGAGACCCAGTACTTC. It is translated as CASSLGPGDQETQYF.

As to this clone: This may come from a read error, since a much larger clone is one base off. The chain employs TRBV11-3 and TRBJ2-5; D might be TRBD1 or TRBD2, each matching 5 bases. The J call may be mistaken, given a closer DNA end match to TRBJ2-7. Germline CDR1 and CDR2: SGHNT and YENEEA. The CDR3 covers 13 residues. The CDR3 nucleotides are TGTGCCAGGATCCAGGGAGTGAGCTACGAGCAGTACTTC. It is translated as CARIQGVSYEQYF.

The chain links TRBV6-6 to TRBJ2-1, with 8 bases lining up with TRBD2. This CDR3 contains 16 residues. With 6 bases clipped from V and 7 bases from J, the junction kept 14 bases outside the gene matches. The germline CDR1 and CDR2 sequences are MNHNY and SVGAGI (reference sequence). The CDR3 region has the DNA TGTGCCAGCAGAACTCCGGGACTAGGGGGGGGTAATGAGCAGTTCTTC. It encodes CASRTPGLGGGNEQFF.

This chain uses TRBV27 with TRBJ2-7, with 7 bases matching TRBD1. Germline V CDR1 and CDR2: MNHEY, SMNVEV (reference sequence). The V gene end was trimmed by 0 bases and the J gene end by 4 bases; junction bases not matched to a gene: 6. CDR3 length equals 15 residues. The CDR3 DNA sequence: TGTGCCAGCAGTTTATCGACAGGGTCGGAATACGAGCAGTACTTC. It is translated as CASSLSTGSEYEQYF.

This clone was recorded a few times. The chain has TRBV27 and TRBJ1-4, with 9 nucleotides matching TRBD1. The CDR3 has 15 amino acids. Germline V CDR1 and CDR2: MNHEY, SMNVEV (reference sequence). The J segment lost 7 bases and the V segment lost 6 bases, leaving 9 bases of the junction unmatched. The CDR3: CASSRTGGVGEKLFF. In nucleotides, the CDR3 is TGTGCCAGCAGCCGCACAGGGGGCGTAGGTGAAAAACTGTTTTTT.

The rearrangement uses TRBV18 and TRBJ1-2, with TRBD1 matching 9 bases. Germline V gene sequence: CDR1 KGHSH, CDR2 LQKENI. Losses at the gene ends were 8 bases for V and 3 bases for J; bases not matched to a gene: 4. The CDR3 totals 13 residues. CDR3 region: CASRRQGDYGYTF. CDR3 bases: TGTGCCAGCAGGAGACAGGGGGACTATGGCTACACCTTC.